This TCR beta chain was identified in a study of T-cell memory formation after mild COVID-19. Study as a whole: TCR clusters showed largely donor specificity.

Findings and caveats of the study: The second-wave clones peaking on day 37 were not confirmed as SARS-CoV-2-specific. Contracting clones from day 15 to 85 had balanced CD4/CD8; later expanders favoured CD4+.

This CDR3 contains 15 residues. The V gene lost 6 bases and the J gene lost 6 bases, with 20 bases spanning the gap. CDR1 and CDR2 from the germline V gene are SEHNR and FQNEAQ (reference sequence). This clonotype was observed a few times. Its antigen is undetermined. The 5'RACE method, run with constant-segment primers, produced TCR alpha and TCR beta cDNA libraries (carrying sample barcodes and UMIs). TCRdb fed the 5' RACE reads into MiXCR, producing one record per CDR3 protein. The data show over 55,000 distinct CDR3 sequences, with more than 9% seen just once and approximately 24% held by the top ten.

The receptor was derived from a man between 18 and 35 years old who had mild COVID-19 (a few samples of this study predate the infection). Cell type and time point are not known. Sequencing was performed on PBMCs or a T cell subset sorted from them (not recorded which). This sequence joins TRBV7-9 and TRBJ1-2; tentative D call: TRBD1 (6 bases). The CDR3 here is CASSSRLGGQDGYTF. The CDR3 coding sequence is TGTGCCAGCAGTTCCCGTTTAGGGGGGCAGGATGGCTACACCTTC.